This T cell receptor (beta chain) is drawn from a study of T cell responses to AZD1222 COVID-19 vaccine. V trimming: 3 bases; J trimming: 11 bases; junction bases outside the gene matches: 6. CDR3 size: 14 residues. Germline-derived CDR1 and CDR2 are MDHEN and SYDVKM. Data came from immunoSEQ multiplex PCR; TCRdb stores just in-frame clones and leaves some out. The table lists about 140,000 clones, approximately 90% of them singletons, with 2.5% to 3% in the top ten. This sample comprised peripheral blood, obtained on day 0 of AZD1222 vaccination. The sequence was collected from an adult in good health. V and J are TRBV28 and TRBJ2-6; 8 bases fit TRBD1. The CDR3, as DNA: TGTGCCAGCAGTTTGGACAGGGCAATAGACGTCCTGACTTTC. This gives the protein CASSLDRAIDVLTF.